The clone carrying this T cell receptor (beta chain) showed up many times. What it recognizes is unknown. This sample stems from a study of T cells in Graves' hyperthyroidism and ophthalmopathy. Study-wide findings and caveats: A 13 V-J signature model discriminated ophthalmopathy versus stable hyperthyroidism.

RNA transcripts served as the template for amplifying TCR beta CDR3 regions. Researchers ran a first-round RT-PCR on the TCR CDR3 using the HTBI primer set. TCRdb ran MiXCR on the multiplex PCR reads and lists one entry per CDR3 protein. The top ten hold less than 15% of the sample, which has some 250,000 distinct CDR3 sequences, more than 14% seen once. Specimen: blood. This TCR came from a woman between 40 and 55 years old with Graves' hyperthyroidism that later progressed to Graves' ophthalmopathy.

CDR3 region: CASSEGAFSNQPQHF. The CDR3, as DNA: TGTGCCAGCAGTGAAGGGGCGTTTAGCAATCAGCCCCAGCATTTT. The V gene is TRBV6-1, the J gene TRBJ1-5; no clear D. CDR3 size: 15 residues. V lost 1 base to trimming and J lost 0 bases, with 7 bases between them. From germline, CDR1 is MNHNS and CDR2 SASEGT.